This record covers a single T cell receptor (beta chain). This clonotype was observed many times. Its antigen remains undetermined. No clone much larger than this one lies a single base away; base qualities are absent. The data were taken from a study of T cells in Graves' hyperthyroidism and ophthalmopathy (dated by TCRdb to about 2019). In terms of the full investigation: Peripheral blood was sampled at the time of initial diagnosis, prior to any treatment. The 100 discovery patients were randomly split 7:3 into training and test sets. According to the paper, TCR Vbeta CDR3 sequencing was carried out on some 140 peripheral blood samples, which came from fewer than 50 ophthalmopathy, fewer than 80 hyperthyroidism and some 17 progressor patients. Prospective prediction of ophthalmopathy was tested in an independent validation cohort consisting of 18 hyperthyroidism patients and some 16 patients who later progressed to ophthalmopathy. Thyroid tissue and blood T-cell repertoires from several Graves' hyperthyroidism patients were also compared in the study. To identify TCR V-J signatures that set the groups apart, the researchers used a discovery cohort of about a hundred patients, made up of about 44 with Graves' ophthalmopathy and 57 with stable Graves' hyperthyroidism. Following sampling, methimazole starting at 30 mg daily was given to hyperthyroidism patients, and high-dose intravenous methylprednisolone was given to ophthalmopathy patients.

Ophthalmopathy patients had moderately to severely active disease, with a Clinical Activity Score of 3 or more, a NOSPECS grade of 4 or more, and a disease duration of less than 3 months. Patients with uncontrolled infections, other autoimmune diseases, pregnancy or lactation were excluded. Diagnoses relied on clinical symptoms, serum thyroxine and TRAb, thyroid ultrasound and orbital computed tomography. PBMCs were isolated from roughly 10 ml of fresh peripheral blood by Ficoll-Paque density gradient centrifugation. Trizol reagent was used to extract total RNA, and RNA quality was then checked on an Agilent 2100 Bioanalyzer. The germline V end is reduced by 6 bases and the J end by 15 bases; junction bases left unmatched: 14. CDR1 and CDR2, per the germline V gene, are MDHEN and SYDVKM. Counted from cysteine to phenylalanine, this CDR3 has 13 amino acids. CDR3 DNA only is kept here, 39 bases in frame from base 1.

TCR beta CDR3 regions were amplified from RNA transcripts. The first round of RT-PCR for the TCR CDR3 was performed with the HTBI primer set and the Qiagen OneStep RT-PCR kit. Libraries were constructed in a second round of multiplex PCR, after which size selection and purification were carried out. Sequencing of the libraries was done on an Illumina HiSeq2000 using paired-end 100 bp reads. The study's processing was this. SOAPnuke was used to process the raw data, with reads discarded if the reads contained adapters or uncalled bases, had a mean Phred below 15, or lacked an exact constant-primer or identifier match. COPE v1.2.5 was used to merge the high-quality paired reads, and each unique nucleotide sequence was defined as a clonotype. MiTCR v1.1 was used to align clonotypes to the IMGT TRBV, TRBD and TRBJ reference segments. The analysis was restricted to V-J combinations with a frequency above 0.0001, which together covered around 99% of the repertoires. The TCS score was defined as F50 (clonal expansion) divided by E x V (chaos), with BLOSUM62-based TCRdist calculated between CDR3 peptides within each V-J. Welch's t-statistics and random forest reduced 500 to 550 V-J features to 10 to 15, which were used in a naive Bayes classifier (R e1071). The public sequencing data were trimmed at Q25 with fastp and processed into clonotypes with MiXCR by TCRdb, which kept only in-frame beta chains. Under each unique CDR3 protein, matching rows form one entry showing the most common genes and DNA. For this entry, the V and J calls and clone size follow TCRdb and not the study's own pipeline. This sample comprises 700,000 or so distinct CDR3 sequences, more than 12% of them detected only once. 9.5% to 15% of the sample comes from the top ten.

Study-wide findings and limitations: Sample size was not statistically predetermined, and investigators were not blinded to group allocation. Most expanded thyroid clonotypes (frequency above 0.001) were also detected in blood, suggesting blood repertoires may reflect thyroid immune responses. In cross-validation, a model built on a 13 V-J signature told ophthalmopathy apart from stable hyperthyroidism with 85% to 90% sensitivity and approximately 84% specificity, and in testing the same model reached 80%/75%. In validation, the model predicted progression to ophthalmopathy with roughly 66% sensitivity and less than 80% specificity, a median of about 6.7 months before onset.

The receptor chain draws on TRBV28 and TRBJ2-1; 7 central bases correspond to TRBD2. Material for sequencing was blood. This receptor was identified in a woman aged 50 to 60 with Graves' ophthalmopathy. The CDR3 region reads CASSVGEGPRPFF. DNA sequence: TGTGCCAGCAGCGTGGGGGAGGGCCCTAGACCGTTCTTC.